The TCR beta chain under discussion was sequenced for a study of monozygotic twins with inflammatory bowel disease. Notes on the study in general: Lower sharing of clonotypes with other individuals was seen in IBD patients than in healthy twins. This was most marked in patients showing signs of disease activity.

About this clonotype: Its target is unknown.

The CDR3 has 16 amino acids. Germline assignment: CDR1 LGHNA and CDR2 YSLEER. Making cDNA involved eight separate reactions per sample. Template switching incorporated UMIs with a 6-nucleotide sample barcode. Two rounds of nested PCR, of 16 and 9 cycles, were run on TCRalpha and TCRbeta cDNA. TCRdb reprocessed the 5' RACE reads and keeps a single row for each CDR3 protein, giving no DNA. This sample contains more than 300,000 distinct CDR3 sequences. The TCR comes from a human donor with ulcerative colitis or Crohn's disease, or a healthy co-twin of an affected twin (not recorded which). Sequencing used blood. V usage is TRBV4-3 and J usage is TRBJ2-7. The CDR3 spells CASSQAVGSGSYEQYF.